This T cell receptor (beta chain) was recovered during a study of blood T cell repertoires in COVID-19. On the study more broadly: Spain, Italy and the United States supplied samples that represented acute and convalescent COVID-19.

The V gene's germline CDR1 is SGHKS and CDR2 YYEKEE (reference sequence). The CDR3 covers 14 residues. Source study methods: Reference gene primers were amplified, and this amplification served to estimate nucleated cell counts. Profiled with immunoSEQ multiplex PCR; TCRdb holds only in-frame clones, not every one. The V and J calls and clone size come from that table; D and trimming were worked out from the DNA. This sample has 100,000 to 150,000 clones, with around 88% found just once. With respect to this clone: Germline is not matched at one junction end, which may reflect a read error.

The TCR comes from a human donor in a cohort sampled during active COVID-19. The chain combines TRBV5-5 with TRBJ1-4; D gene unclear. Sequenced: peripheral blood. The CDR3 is CASTLRGDNEKLFF. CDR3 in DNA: TGTGCCAGCACCTTGCGCGGGGATAATGAAAAACTGTTTTTT.